This T cell receptor beta chain stems from a study of CD8+CD57+ T cells in acquired aplastic anemia. Study results and caveats: Significance was not reached for CD8+ Simpson's diversity between patients and controls.

The use of genomic DNA as template underpinned the TCR beta VDJ and CDR3 profiling. MiXCR, run by TCRdb on the reads, gives a single entry per CDR3 protein. The sample has more than 250,000 distinct CDR3 sequences; about 80% are singletons. The V gene's germline CDR1 is MNHEY and CDR2 SMNVEV (reference sequence). The CDR3 is 13 amino acids. Trimming removed 8 bases at V and 8 bases at J, with 18 bases between. Patients picked for sequencing had shown CD8+CD57+ cell expansion detected by flow cytometry. As regards this clonotype: The antigen is unknown.

This chain links TRBV27 with TRBJ1-2, with D perhaps matching TRBD1 (5 bases). Sequenced: sorted CD4+, CD8+, or CD8+CD57+ T cells (not recorded which) from PBMCs. The receptor was derived from a human donor with aplastic anemia. CDR3 region: CASRPGTGVGYTF. The CDR3 DNA sequence: TGTGCCAGCCGCCCGGGGACGGGGGTAGGCTACACCTTC.